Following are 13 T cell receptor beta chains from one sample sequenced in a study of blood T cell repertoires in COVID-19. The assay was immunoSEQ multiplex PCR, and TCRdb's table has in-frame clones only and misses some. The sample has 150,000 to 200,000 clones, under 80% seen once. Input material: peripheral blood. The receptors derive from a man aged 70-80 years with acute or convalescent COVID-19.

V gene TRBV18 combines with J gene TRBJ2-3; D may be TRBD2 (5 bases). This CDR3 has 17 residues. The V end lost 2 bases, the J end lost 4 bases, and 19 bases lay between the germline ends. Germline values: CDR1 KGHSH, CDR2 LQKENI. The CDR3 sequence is CASSPYALELRADTQYF. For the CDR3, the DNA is TGTGCCAGCTCACCATATGCACTAGAACTACGGGCAGATACGCAGTATTTT.

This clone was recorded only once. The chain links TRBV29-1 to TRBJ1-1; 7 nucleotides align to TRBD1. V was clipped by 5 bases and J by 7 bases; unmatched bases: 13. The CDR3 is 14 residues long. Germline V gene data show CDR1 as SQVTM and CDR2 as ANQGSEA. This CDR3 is CSVSFYGTVNEAFF. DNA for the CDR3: TGCAGCGTTTCATTTTACGGGACAGTGAATGAAGCTTTCTTT.

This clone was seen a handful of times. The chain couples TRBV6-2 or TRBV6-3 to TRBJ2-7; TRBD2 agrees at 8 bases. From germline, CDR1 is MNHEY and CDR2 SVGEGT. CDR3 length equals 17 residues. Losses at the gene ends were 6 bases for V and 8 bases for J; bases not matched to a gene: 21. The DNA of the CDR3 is TGTGCCAGCAGCCAATCACTAGCGGCGCCACCCCGAGGGAAGCAGTACTTC. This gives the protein CASSQSLAAPPRGKQYF.

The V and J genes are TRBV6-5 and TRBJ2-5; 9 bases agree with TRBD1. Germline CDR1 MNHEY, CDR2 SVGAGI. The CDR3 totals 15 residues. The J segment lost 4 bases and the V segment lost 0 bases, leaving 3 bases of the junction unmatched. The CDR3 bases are TGTGCCAGCAGTTACTCCGGGACAGGGTTAGAGACCCAGTACTTC. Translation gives CASSYSGTGLETQYF.

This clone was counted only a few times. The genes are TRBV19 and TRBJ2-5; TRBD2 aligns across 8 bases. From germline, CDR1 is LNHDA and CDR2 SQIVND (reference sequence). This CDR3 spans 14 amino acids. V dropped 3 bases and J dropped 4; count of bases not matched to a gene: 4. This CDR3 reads CASSMGTSPETQYF. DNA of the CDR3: TGTGCCAGTAGTATGGGGACTAGTCCAGAGACCCAGTACTTC.

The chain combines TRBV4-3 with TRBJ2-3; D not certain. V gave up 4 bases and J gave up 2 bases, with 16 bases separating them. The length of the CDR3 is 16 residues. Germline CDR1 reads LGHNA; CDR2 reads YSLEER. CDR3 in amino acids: CASSLSWSPPTDTQYF. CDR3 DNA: TGCGCCAGCAGCCTTTCCTGGAGCCCCCCCACAGATACGCAGTATTTT.

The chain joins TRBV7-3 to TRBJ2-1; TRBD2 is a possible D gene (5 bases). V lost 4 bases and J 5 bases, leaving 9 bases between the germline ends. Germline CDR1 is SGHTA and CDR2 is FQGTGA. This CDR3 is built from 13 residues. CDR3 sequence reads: CASSSILDNEQFF. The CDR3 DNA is TGTGCCAGCAGCTCCATACTAGACAATGAGCAGTTCTTC.

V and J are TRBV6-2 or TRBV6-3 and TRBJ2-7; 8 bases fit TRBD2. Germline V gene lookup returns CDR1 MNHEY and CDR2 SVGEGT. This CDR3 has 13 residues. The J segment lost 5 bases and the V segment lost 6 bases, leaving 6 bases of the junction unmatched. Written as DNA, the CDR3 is TGTGCCAGCAGCGCCAGACTAGCGAACGAGCAGTACTTC. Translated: CASSARLANEQYF.

The CDR3 loop is CASNPGQVNTEAFF. DNA of the CDR3: TGTGCCAGCAACCCCGGACAGGTGAACACTGAAGCTTTCTTT. This chain links TRBV21-1 with TRBJ1-1; the tabulated D call, TRBD1, remains unverified against the DNA. TRBV21-1 is a pseudogene segment. The CDR3 sequence is 14 residues long.

The CDR3 protein is CASSIAGANYNEQFF. The CDR3 DNA reads as TGTGCCAGCAGTATAGCGGGAGCCAACTACAATGAGCAGTTCTTC. The V gene is TRBV6-5, the J gene TRBJ2-1, with 9 bases identical to TRBD2. Germline trimming cut 5 bases from V and 3 bases from J; bases unmatched to any gene: 5. The CDR3 has 15 amino acids. Germline assignment: CDR1 MNHEY and CDR2 SVGAGI.

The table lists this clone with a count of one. This CDR3 is CASILQGAVEKLFF. In DNA, the CDR3 is TGTGCCAGCATCCTACAGGGGGCGGTTGAAAAACTGTTTTTT. The chain carries TRBV7-9 and TRBJ1-4, with 9 bases lining up with TRBD1. This CDR3 has 14 amino acids. Germline assignment: CDR1 SEHNR and CDR2 FQNEAQ (reference sequence). J lost 7 bases, V lost 7 bases, and 7 bases had no gene match. Variable domain in full (rest from reference TRBV7-9 and TRBJ1-4): DTGVSQNPRHKITKRGQNVTFRCDPISEHNRLYWYRQTLGQGPEFLTYFQNEAQLEKSRLLSDRFSAERPKGSFSTLEIQRTEQGDSAMYLCASILQGAVEKLFFGSGTQLSVL.

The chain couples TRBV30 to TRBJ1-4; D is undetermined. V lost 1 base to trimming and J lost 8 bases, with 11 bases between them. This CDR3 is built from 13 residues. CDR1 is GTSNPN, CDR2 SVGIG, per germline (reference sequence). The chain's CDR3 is CAWSGGVGEKLFF. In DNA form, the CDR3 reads TGTGCCTGGAGTGGGGGAGTCGGGGAAAAACTGTTTTTT.

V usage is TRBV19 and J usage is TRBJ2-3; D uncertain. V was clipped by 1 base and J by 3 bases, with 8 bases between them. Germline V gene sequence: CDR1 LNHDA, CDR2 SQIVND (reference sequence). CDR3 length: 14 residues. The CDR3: CASSIGFQTDTQYF. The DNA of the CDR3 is TGTGCCAGTAGTATAGGTTTTCAGACAGATACGCAGTATTTT.